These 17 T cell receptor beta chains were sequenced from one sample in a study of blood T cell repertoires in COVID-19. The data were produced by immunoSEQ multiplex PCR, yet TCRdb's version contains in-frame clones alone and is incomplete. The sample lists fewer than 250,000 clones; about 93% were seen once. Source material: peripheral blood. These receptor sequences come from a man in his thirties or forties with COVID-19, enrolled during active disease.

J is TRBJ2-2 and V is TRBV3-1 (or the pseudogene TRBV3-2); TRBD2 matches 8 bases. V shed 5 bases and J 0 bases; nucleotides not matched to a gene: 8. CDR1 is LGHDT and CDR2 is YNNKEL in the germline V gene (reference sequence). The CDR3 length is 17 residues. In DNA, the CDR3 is TGTGCCAGCAGCTCTCCGGGACTAGGTTCGAACACCGGGGAGCTGTTTTTT. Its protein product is CASSSPGLGSNTGELFF.

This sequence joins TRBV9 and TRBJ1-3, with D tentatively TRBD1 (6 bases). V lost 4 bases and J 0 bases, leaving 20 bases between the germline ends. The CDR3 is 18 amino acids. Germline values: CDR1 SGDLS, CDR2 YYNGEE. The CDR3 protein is CASSPWWTAIPSGNTIYF. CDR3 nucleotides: TGTGCCAGCAGCCCGTGGTGGACAGCAATACCCTCTGGAAACACCATATATTTT.

This chain's CDR3 is CASSPRTGLSTDTQYF. The DNA for the CDR3 is TGTGCCAGCTCACCCCGGACAGGGCTTAGCACAGATACGCAGTATTTT. The chain is built from TRBV18 and TRBJ2-3; TRBD1 matches 8 bases. V lost 3 bases to trimming and J lost 0 bases; unmatched junction nucleotides: 5. Per the germline V gene, CDR1 is KGHSH and CDR2 is LQKENI. This CDR3 is built from 16 residues.

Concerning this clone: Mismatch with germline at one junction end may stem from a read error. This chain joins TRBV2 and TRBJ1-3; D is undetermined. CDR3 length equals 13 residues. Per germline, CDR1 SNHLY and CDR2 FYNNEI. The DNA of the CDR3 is TGTGCCAGCGGTGAGGAGGCTGGAAACACCATATATTTT. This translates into CASGEEAGNTIYF.

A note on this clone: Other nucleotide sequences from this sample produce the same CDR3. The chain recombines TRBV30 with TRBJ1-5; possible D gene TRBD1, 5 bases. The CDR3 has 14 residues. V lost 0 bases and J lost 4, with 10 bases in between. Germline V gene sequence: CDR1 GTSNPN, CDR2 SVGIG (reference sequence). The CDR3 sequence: CAWSVGQGNQPQHF. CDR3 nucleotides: TGTGCCTGGAGTGTAGGGCAGGGTAATCAGCCCCAGCATTTT.

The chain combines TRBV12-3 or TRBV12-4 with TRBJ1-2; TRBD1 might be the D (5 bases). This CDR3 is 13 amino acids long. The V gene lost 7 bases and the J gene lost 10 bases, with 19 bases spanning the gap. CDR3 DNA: TGTGCCAGCACCCTGGGGGGGTCGAGGGTCTACACCTTC. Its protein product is CASTLGGSRVYTF.

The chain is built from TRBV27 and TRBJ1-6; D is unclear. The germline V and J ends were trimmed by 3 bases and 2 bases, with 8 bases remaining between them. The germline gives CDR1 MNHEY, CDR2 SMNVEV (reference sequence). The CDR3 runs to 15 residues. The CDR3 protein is CASSLRTAYNSPLHF. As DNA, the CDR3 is TGTGCCAGCAGTTTGAGAACAGCCTATAATTCACCCCTCCACTTT.

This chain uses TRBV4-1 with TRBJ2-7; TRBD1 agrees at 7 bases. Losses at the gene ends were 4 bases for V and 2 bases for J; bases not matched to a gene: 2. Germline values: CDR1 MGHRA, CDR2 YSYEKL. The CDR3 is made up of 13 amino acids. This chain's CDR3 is CASSLGQTYEQYF. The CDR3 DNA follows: TGCGCCAGCAGCCTGGGACAGACCTACGAGCAGTACTTC.

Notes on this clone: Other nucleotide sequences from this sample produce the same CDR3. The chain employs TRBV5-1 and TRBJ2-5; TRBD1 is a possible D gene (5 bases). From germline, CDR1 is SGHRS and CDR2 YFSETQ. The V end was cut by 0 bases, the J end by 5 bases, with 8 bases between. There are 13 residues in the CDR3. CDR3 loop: CASSLGQGETQYF. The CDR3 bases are TGCGCCAGCAGCTTGGGGCAGGGTGAGACCCAGTACTTC.

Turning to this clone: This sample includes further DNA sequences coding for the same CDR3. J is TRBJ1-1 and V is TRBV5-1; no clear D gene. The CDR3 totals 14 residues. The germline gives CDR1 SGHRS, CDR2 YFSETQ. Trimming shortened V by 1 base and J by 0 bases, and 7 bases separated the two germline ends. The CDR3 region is CASSLSGMNTEAFF. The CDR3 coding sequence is TGCGCCAGCAGCTTGTCCGGGATGAACACTGAAGCTTTCTTT.

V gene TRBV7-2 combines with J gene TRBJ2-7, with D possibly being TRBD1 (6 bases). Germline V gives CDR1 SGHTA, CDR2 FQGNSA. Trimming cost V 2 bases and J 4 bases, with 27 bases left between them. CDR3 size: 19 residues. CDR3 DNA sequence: TGTGCCAGCAGCTTATCCGCAGGGGCGGTAGACTATGTTCCATACGAGCAGTACTTC. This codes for CASSLSAGAVDYVPYEQYF.

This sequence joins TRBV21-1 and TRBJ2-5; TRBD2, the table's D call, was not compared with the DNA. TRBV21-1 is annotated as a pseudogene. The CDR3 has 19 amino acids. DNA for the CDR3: TGTGCCAGCAGCAAAACTCGTCTAGCGGGGGGGCCTCGGCAAGAGACCCAGTACTTC. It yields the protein CASSKTRLAGGPRQETQYF.

In DNA, the CDR3 is TGTGCCAGTAGTCCTAGTGACAGAGTCTCTGGAAACACCATATATTTT. It translates to CASSPSDRVSGNTIYF. V gene TRBV19 combines with J gene TRBJ1-3; TRBD1 is a possible D gene (5 bases). The CDR3 loop spans 16 amino acids. Trimming left V 5 bases short and J 0 bases short, with 14 bases between. The germline V gene encodes CDR1 LNHDA and CDR2 SQIVND (reference sequence). The full variable domain, completed using reference TRBV19 and TRBJ1-3, is DGGITQSPKYLFRKEGQNVTLSCEQNLNHDAMYWYRQDPGQGLRLIYYSQIVNDFQKGDIAEGYSVSREKKESFPLTVTSAQKNPTAFYLCASSPSDRVSGNTIYFGEGSWLTVV.

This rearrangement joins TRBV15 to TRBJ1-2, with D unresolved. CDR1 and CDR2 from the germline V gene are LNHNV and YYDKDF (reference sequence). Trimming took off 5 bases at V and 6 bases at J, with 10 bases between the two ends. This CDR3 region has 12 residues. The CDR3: CATSDGLDGYTF. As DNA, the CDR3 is TGTGCCACCAGCGACGGACTTGATGGCTACACCTTC.

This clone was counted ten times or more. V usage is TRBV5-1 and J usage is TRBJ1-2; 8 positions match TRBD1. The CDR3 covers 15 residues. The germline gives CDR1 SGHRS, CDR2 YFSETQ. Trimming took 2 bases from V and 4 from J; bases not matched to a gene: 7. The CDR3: CASSFGTGTFYGYTF. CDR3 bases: TGCGCCAGCAGCTTTGGGACAGGAACATTCTATGGCTACACCTTC.

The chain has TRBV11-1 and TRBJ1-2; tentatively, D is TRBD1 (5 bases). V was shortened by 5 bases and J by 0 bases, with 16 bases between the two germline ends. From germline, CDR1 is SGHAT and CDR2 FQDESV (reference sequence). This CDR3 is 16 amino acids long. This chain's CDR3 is CASSGPGRGPNYGYTF. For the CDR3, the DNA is TGTGCCAGCAGCGGCCCGGGGAGGGGCCCTAACTATGGCTACACCTTC.

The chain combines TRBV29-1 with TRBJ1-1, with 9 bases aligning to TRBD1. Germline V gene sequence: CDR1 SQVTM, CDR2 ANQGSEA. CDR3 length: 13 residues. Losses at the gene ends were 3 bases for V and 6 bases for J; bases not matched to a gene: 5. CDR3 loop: CSVEGQGIAEAFF. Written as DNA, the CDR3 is TGCAGCGTTGAGGGACAGGGTATTGCTGAAGCTTTCTTT.